These 8 T cell receptor beta chains were all obtained from the same sample, sequenced in a study of CD8 T cells in Susac syndrome. Random hexamers were used to reverse transcribe the RNA input (roughly 0.5 to 1 ug). One entry per CDR3 protein, called by TCRdb with MiXCR from the immunoSEQ multiplex PCR reads. The repertoire has 95,000 to 150,000 distinct CDR3 sequences, about 94% of them found once; the top ten carry about 0.29%. Input material: CD8+ T cells from PBMCs. These receptors came from a human donor with Susac syndrome.

V gene TRBV4-1 combines with J gene TRBJ1-2; the D is unclear. The V end was cut by 2 bases, the J end by 4 bases, with 8 bases between. The CDR3 length is 13 residues. Germline V gene data show CDR1 as MGHRA and CDR2 as YSYEKL. The CDR3 loop is CASSQPELYGYTF. The DNA for the CDR3 is TGCGCCAGCAGCCAACCGGAACTCTATGGCTACACCTTC.

CDR3 amino acids: CASSSGQGEDTEAFF. CDR3 nucleotides: TGTGCCAGCAGCTCAGGACAGGGTGAGGACACTGAAGCTTTCTTT. The genes are TRBV7-9 and TRBJ1-1; 8 bases match TRBD1. The germline V gene encodes CDR1 SEHNR and CDR2 FQNEAQ (reference sequence). V lost 4 bases to trimming and J lost 3 bases; unmatched junction nucleotides: 7. This CDR3 spans 15 amino acids.

The V gene is TRBV5-4, the J gene TRBJ1-1, with D uncertain. The V end was cut by 2 bases, the J end by 11 bases, with 10 bases between. Germline CDR1 is SGHNT and CDR2 is YYREEE (reference sequence). The CDR3 is 11 amino acids. In DNA form, the CDR3 reads TGTGCCAGCAGCTTCGGGAAGTGGGCTTTCTTT. Translating it yields CASSFGKWAFF. Complete variable domain (other parts from reference TRBV5-4 and TRBJ1-1): ETGVTQSPTHLIKTRGQQVTLRCSSQSGHNTVSWYQQALGQGPQFIFQYYREEENGRGNFPPRFSGLQFPNYSSELNVNALELDDSALYLCASSFGKWAFFGQGTRLTVV.

This chain links TRBV11-2 with TRBJ2-1; 11 bases agree with TRBD2. CDR1 SGHAT and CDR2 FQNNGV come from the germline V gene. The CDR3 consists of 15 residues. V lost 3 bases and J lost 9; bases outside the gene matches: 7. This chain's CDR3 is CASSFLAGGFSEQFF. CDR3 DNA: TGTGCCAGCAGCTTCCTAGCGGGGGGTTTTAGTGAGCAGTTCTTC. The full variable domain, with the rest looked up from reference TRBV11-2 and TRBJ2-1, is EAGVAQSPRYKIIEKRQSVAFWCNPISGHATLYWYQQILGQGPKLLIQFQNNGVVDDSQLPKDRFSAERLKGVDSTLKIQPAKLEDSAVYLCASSFLAGGFSEQFFGPGTRLTVL.

V usage is TRBV29-1 and J usage is TRBJ2-1; D unclear. This CDR3 spans 13 amino acids. Trimming took 6 bases from V and 5 from J, leaving 14 bases between them. The germline V gene encodes CDR1 SQVTM and CDR2 ANQGSEA. The CDR3 sequence: CSVELQKDNEQFF. CDR3 in DNA: TGCAGCGTCGAGCTACAGAAGGACAATGAGCAGTTCTTC.

This rearrangement joins TRBV15 to TRBJ2-3; D perhaps matches TRBD2 (7 bases). From germline, CDR1 is LNHNV and CDR2 YYDKDF (reference sequence). This CDR3 contains 17 residues. V was clipped by 5 bases and J by 1 base, with 19 bases between them. CDR3 sequence: CATSPRTRGARTDTQYF. In DNA, the CDR3 is TGTGCCACCAGCCCACGGACCCGGGGGGCCCGCACAGATACGCAGTATTTT. The full variable domain, with the rest looked up from reference TRBV15 and TRBJ2-3, is DAMVIQNPRYQVTQFGKPVTLSCSQTLNHNVMYWYQQKSSQAPKLLFHYYDKDFNNEADTPDNFQSRRPNTSFCFLDIRSPGLGDTAMYLCATSPRTRGARTDTQYFGPGTRLTVL.

The chain couples TRBV6-5 to TRBJ1-2; D is unresolved. The CDR3 runs 14 residues. V lost 0 bases and J 6 bases, leaving 11 bases between the germline ends. From germline, CDR1 is MNHEY and CDR2 SVGAGI. Here the CDR3 DNA reads TGTGCCAGCAGTTACTCGGAAGGGATAGATGGCTACACCTTC. Residues: CASSYSEGIDGYTF.

The chain couples TRBV7-9 to TRBJ1-5; TRBD1 aligns across 7 bases. V was clipped by 3 bases and J by 11 bases; unmatched bases: 13. The germline V gene has CDR1 SEHNR and CDR2 FQNEAQ (reference sequence). The CDR3 spans 15 residues. The CDR3 DNA reads TGTGCCAGCAGCTTCCTCGACAGGGAGGAGGGGGCCCAGCATTTT. As protein: CASSFLDREEGAQHF.